Sequencing of this T cell receptor (beta chain) was carried out in a study of T cell responses to AZD1222 COVID-19 vaccine. Notes on the study in general: Across spike, vaccine-associated CD4 TCRs were found, dominant at 160-218 and 743-854.

The method was immunoSEQ multiplex PCR; TCRdb's version includes in-frame clones alone and lacks a portion of them. The sample consists of 150,000 to 180,000 clones, approximately 90% of them appearing once. This clone was seen just once. Antigen specificity is unknown. Trimming left V 8 bases short and J 1 base short, with 10 bases between. Looked up from germline, CDR1 is SNHLY and CDR2 is FYNNEI. The length of the CDR3 is 13 residues. Sequencing was performed on peripheral blood, taken on day 0 of AZD1222 vaccination. This chain joins TRBV2 and TRBJ2-3, with D hard to call. This clonotype originated in an adult in good health. The CDR3 DNA reads TGTGCCAGCTTCCTATCACGCACAGATACGCAGTATTTT. Translating it yields CASFLSRTDTQYF.